The entry below describes one T cell receptor (beta chain). Time point indicated: peripheral blood 6 weeks after treatment start. These data are taken from a study of PD-L1 blockade in urothelial cancer. The data were produced by immunoSEQ multiplex PCR, yet TCRdb's version contains in-frame clones alone and is incomplete. The sample records tens of thousands of clones, 75% to 95% being singletons. Trimming took 1 base from V and 3 from J, leaving 7 bases between them. This CDR3 spans 13 amino acids. Germline CDR1 SGHRS, CDR2 YFSETQ. The source of this sequence is a man in his sixties or seventies with urothelial cancer. Sample: PBMCs, taken around atezolizumab (anti-PD-L1) treatment. The chain carries TRBV5-1 and TRBJ1-1; D perhaps matches TRBD1 (5 bases). The CDR3 nucleotides read TGCGCCAGCAGCTTGACGGGGGACACTGAAGCTTTCTTT. This gives the protein CASSLTGDTEAFF.